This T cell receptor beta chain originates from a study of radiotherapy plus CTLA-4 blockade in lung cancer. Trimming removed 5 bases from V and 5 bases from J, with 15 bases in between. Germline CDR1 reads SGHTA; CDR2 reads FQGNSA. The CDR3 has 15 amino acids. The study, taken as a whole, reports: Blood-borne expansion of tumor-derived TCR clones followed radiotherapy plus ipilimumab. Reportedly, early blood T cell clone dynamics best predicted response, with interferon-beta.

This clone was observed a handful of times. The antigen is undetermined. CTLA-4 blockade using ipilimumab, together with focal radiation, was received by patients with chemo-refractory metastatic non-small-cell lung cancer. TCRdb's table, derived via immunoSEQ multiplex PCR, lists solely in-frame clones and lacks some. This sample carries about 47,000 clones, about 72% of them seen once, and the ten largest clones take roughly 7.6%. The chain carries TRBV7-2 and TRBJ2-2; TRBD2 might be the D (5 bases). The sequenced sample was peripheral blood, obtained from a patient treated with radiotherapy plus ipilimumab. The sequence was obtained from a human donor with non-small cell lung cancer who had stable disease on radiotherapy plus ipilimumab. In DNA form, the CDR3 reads TGTGCCAGCAGCCATAACACCGCGGGTACCGGGGAGCTGTTTTTT. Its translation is CASSHNTAGTGELFF.